This T cell receptor beta chain was recovered during a study of blood T cells in healthy people across ages. Study-wide findings and caveats: Lack of knowledge of donor CMV status possibly confounded expanded clonotype changes.

Aged about 6 to 95, donors were systemically healthy Caucasians from Russia. Each individual donor underwent a draw of 8.5 to 10 milliliters of peripheral blood. PBMCs, at least 6.5 million per sample, were isolated. With regard to this clonotype: Its cognate antigen is unknown.

The germline V gene has CDR1 MNHNY and CDR2 SVGAGI (reference sequence). Trimming left V 7 bases short and J 5 bases short, with 7 bases between. This CDR3 has 11 amino acids. Sample-barcoded 5' priming and a J-beta primer mix drove a second PCR of about 6 to 12 cycles. Via MiXCR, TCRdb re-called the 5' RACE reads, giving one row per CDR3 protein. Here the sample spans about 1.4 million distinct CDR3 sequences, approximately 63% being singletons. The sequencing sample was made of blood. This sequence joins TRBV6-6 and TRBJ2-3, with D unresolved. This TCR was recovered from a man aged 18 to 29 in good health. CDR3 nucleotides: TGTGCCAGCAAGAGTGGAGATACGCAGTATTTT. Protein product: CASKSGDTQYF.